One sample yielded the 21 T cell receptor beta chains listed below, sequenced in a study of blood T cell repertoires in COVID-19. Assay used: immunoSEQ multiplex PCR; TCRdb lists only in-frame clones, some missing. The sample contains 470,000 or so clones, 70% to 90% of which appear only once. Input material: PBMCs or T cells enriched from blood (not recorded which). Receptors were obtained from a woman under 30 with acute COVID-19.

The J gene is TRBJ1-5, the V gene TRBV2; perhaps TRBD1 as D (5 bases). V dropped 4 bases and J dropped 6 bases, with 10 bases sitting between them. CDR3 length: 13 residues. Per the germline V gene, CDR1 is SNHLY and CDR2 is FYNNEI. This CDR3 is CASSGVGVQPQHF. For the CDR3, the DNA is TGTGCCAGCAGTGGGGTAGGGGTTCAGCCCCAGCATTTT.

V usage is TRBV2 and J usage is TRBJ1-4, with TRBD1 as a possible D gene (5 bases). The CDR3 is 15 residues long. V was shortened by 6 bases and J by 7 bases, with 18 bases between the two germline ends. Germline lookup yields CDR1 SNHLY and CDR2 FYNNEI. In nucleotides, the CDR3 is TGTGCCAGCAGATATCAGGGCGTCGGCGGTGAAAAACTGTTTTTT. Translated, it gives CASRYQGVGGEKLFF.

This chain connects TRBV5-1 to TRBJ2-1; TRBD2 matches 9 bases. CDR1 is SGHRS, CDR2 YFSETQ, per germline. CDR3 length: 18 amino acids. V lost 0 bases to trimming and J lost 6 bases; unmatched junction nucleotides: 13. CDR3 nucleotide sequence: TGCGCCAGCAGCTTGGCCGACGAAGGGCTGGGACTAGCCAATGAGCAGTTCTTC. The encoded protein is CASSLADEGLGLANEQFF.

The table lists this clone with a few counts. This chain connects TRBV19 to TRBJ1-1, with D perhaps matching TRBD1 (6 bases). Germline CDR1 reads LNHDA; CDR2 reads SQIVND (reference sequence). Trimming took off 6 bases at V and 4 bases at J, with 12 bases between the two ends. The CDR3 spans 13 residues. Here the CDR3 reads CASRPPDSTEAFF. The CDR3 DNA follows: TGTGCCAGTAGACCTCCGGACAGCACTGAAGCTTTCTTT.

The V call is TRBV7-2, the J call TRBJ2-7; 8 bases line up with TRBD2. Germline lookup yields CDR1 SGHTA and CDR2 FQGNSA. The CDR3 totals 16 residues. V was clipped by 2 bases and J by 4 bases; unmatched bases: 10. DNA for the CDR3: TGTGCCAGCAGCTTATTTGCGGGAGGCCTTGGATACGAGCAGTACTTC. Translation gives CASSLFAGGLGYEQYF.

This clone was counted once. V usage is TRBV19 and J usage is TRBJ1-6; possibly TRBD1 for D (6 bases). The CDR3 sequence is 15 residues long. CDR1 and CDR2 from the germline V gene are LNHDA and SQIVND (reference sequence). V was shortened by 1 base and J by 7 bases, with 11 bases between the two germline ends. The DNA for the CDR3 is TGTGCCAGTAGTATAGTAGGGGGGGACAATTCACCCCTCCACTTT. This gives the protein CASSIVGGDNSPLHF. The full variable domain, its missing parts supplied by reference TRBV19 and TRBJ1-6, is DGGITQSPKYLFRKEGQNVTLSCEQNLNHDAMYWYRQDPGQGLRLIYYSQIVNDFQKGDIAEGYSVSREKKESFPLTVTSAQKNPTAFYLCASSIVGGDNSPLHFGNGTRLTVT.

The chain recombines TRBV7-6 with TRBJ2-7; a possible D gene is TRBD1 (6 bases). The germline V and J ends were trimmed by 5 bases and 5 bases, with 16 bases remaining between them. Germline CDR1 reads SGHVS; CDR2 reads FNYEAQ. The CDR3 is made up of 14 amino acids. DNA of the CDR3: TGTGCCAGCAGCAGTTACAGGGCAGGGAACGAGCAGTACTTC. Its translation is CASSSYRAGNEQYF.

This clone was detected only a few times. This sequence joins TRBV12-3 or TRBV12-4 and TRBJ2-1; D remains ambiguous. This CDR3 is built from 13 residues. V lost 5 bases and J 8 bases, leaving 13 bases between the germline ends. The CDR3 here is CASSPNSWDEQFF. The CDR3 DNA reads TGTGCCAGCAGTCCTAACAGCTGGGATGAGCAGTTCTTC.

This rearrangement joins TRBV6-5 to TRBJ1-3, with a tentative D call TRBD1 (6 bases). The CDR3 totals 16 residues. The V end was cut by 2 bases, the J end by 2 bases, with 13 bases between. The germline gives CDR1 MNHEY, CDR2 SVGAGI. In nucleotides, the CDR3 is TGTGCCAGCAGTTACGCGGCAGGGGCAACTGGAAACACCATATATTTT. This gives the protein CASSYAAGATGNTIYF.

In the case of this clone: Additional DNA sequences in this sample encode the identical CDR3. The chain uses TRBV19 and TRBJ1-5; D may be TRBD1 (6 bases). V lost 5 bases, J lost 2 bases, and 10 bases lay in between. Germline V gives CDR1 LNHDA, CDR2 SQIVND (reference sequence). The CDR3 contains 14 residues. CDR3 protein: CASSLRQGNQPQHF. In DNA form, the CDR3 reads TGTGCCAGTAGTCTACGACAGGGCAATCAGCCCCAGCATTTT.

The V and J genes are TRBV5-1 and TRBJ1-1; TRBD1 matches at 7 bases. Germline V gives CDR1 SGHRS, CDR2 YFSETQ. The CDR3 contains 15 residues. Trimming cost V 4 bases and J 1 base; bases outside gene matches: 7. The CDR3 is CASSLQQGRNTEAFF. In DNA, the CDR3 is TGCGCCAGCAGCCTGCAACAGGGGCGGAACACTGAAGCTTTCTTT.

V is TRBV10-3 and J is TRBJ2-7, with 7 bases lining up with TRBD2. This CDR3 is 16 amino acids long. V trimming: 2 bases; J trimming: 5 bases; junction bases outside the gene matches: 12. Germline CDR1 reads ENHRY; CDR2 reads SYGVKD. The chain's CDR3 is CAISERSGIGLHEQYF. The DNA for the CDR3 is TGTGCCATCAGTGAGAGGAGCGGGATAGGGCTCCACGAGCAGTACTTC.

This clone has just a few counts. The chain couples TRBV6-2 or TRBV6-3 to TRBJ1-2; 10 bases are shared with TRBD1. V gave up 2 bases and J gave up 3 bases; unmatched junction bases: 3. The CDR3 covers 15 residues. CDR1 and CDR2 from the germline V gene are MNHEY and SVGEGT. The CDR3 loop is CASSYRTGGHYGYTF. CDR3 DNA sequence: TGTGCCAGCAGTTACAGGACAGGGGGACACTATGGCTACACCTTC.

This clone was seen only a few times. The V call is TRBV7-2, the J call TRBJ1-2, with D perhaps matching TRBD1 (6 bases). Germline lookup yields CDR1 SGHTA and CDR2 FQGNSA. This CDR3 comprises 15 residues. V was cut by 3 bases and J by 3 bases, with 14 bases left in between. This CDR3 is CASSFSTGLDYGYTF. CDR3 sequence (DNA): TGTGCCAGCAGCTTTAGTACAGGGCTTGACTATGGCTACACCTTC.

This rearrangement joins TRBV27 to TRBJ1-4; TRBD1 might be the D (6 bases). CDR1 and CDR2 from the germline V gene are MNHEY and SMNVEV (reference sequence). This CDR3 has 18 amino acids. V was trimmed by 1 base and J by 6 bases, leaving 21 bases between them. CDR3 loop: CASSLLTGPALGYEKLFF. The CDR3 DNA sequence: TGTGCCAGCAGTTTATTGACAGGCCCCGCGCTCGGATATGAAAAACTGTTTTTT.

V is TRBV18 and J is TRBJ1-2; TRBD1 is a possible D gene (5 bases). Between the trimmed V and J ends, which lost 3 bases and 1 base, there was a span of 12 bases. The CDR3 sequence is 15 residues long. The germline gives CDR1 KGHSH, CDR2 LQKENI. The CDR3 coding sequence is TGTGCCAGCTCACCGTCCCAGGGTGATAACTATGGCTACACCTTC. Its protein is CASSPSQGDNYGYTF.

In regard to this clone: The same CDR3 arises from other DNA sequences in this sample as well. The CDR3 sequence is CASSQRYNEQFF. CDR3 DNA: TGTGCCAGCAGCCAACGCTACAATGAGCAGTTCTTC. This chain links TRBV3-1 (or the pseudogene TRBV3-2) with TRBJ2-1; D unresolved. The V end lost 2 bases, the J end lost 3 bases, and 2 bases lay between the germline ends. The CDR3 loop spans 12 amino acids. Germline V lookup: CDR1 LGHDT, CDR2 YNNKEL (reference sequence).

The chain recombines TRBV2 with TRBJ1-2; 10 bases fit TRBD1. Per the germline V gene, CDR1 is SNHLY and CDR2 is FYNNEI. The J segment lost 6 bases and the V segment lost 6 bases, leaving 7 bases of the junction unmatched. CDR3 length: 14 residues. The CDR3 region is CASRGTGAADGYTF. CDR3 sequence (DNA): TGTGCCAGCAGGGGGACAGGGGCTGCGGATGGCTACACCTTC. Drawing the rest from reference TRBV2 and TRBJ1-2, the complete variable domain is EPEVTQTPSHQVTQMGQEVILRCVPISNHLYFYWYRQILGQKVEFLVSFYNNEISEKSEIFDDQFSVERPDGSNFTLKIRSTKLEDSAMYFCASRGTGAADGYTFGSGTRLTVV.

This rearrangement joins TRBV3-1 (or the pseudogene TRBV3-2) to TRBJ2-4; the D is unclear. Trimming shortened V by 1 base and J by 8 bases, and 6 bases separated the two germline ends. The CDR3 spans 12 residues. Germline-derived CDR1 and CDR2 are LGHDT and YNNKEL (reference sequence). DNA for the CDR3: TGTGCCAGCAGCCAAGCCCGGGACATTCAGTACTTC. It codes for CASSQARDIQYF.

The chain uses TRBV12-3 or TRBV12-4 and TRBJ1-4; TRBD1 might be the D (5 bases). Trimming took 7 bases from V and 7 from J, leaving 13 bases between them. This CDR3 is built from 13 residues. CDR3 sequence reads: CASKRGVGEKLFF. CDR3 nucleotides: TGTGCCAGCAAGCGGGGGGTGGGTGAAAAACTGTTTTTT.

V usage is TRBV7-2 and J usage is TRBJ1-4; 7 nucleotides line up with TRBD1. Looked up from germline, CDR1 is SGHTA and CDR2 is FQGNSA. This CDR3 has 15 residues. V trimming: 5 bases; J trimming: 4 bases; junction bases outside the gene matches: 7. The CDR3 sequence: CASSPAGQINEKLFF. The CDR3 region has the DNA TGTGCCAGCAGCCCCGCGGGACAGATTAATGAAAAACTGTTTTTT.